Below are 24 T cell receptor beta chains sequenced from a single sample in a study of technical replicates of blood from several donors. TCRdb's table, derived via immunoSEQ multiplex PCR, lists solely in-frame clones and lacks some. The table records approximately 45,000 clones, 96% of them present only once. The sequencing input was T cells isolated from PBMCs. The receptor set was obtained from a human donor in good health.

The chain is built from TRBV6-5 and TRBJ1-4; D is ambiguous. The CDR3 has 11 residues. CDR1 and CDR2 from the germline V gene are MNHEY and SVGAGI. V was trimmed by 8 bases and J by 7 bases, leaving 8 bases between them. In nucleotides, the CDR3 is TGTGCCAGCTGGGGAGGTGAAAAACTGTTTTTT. Its protein product is CASWGGEKLFF.

This chain connects TRBV7-9 to TRBJ1-2; no clear D gene. Looked up from germline, CDR1 is SEHNR and CDR2 is FQNEAQ (reference sequence). Trimming removed 1 base from V and 8 bases from J, with 11 bases in between. The CDR3 runs to 13 residues. The chain's CDR3 is CASSLDLLGGYTF. The DNA for the CDR3 is TGTGCCAGCAGCTTAGATCTACTAGGCGGCTACACCTTC.

CDR3 residues: CSVVKRTGKGRDTQYF. CDR3 nucleotides: TGCAGCGTTGTAAAGAGAACAGGGAAAGGTAGAGATACGCAGTATTTT. This chain connects TRBV29-1 to TRBJ2-3; weak D call: TRBD1 (6 bases). The CDR3 has 16 amino acids. V was shortened by 4 bases and J by 5 bases, with 22 bases between the two germline ends. Germline CDR1 is SQVTM and CDR2 is ANQGSEA.

The gene calls are TRBV27 and TRBJ2-1; a possible D gene is TRBD2 (5 bases). The CDR3 is made up of 13 amino acids. Germline loops: CDR1 MNHEY, CDR2 SMNVEV (reference sequence). The germline V and J ends were trimmed by 3 bases and 6 bases, with 9 bases remaining between them. CDR3 residues: CASSFSSVNEQFF. CDR3 nucleotides: TGTGCCAGCAGTTTTAGTAGCGTCAATGAGCAGTTCTTC.

With regard to this clone: The sample has other DNA sequences that encode this CDR3 too. The genes are TRBV9 and TRBJ2-1, with 9 bases that match TRBD2. The germline gives CDR1 SGDLS, CDR2 YYNGEE. After removal of 2 bases from V and 2 bases from J, the junction contained 2 bases not matched to a gene. There are 15 residues in the CDR3. CDR3 bases: TGTGCCAGCAGCGTTAGCGGGAGACCCTACAATGAGCAGTTCTTC. It is translated as CASSVSGRPYNEQFF.

V gene TRBV30 combines with J gene TRBJ2-7; the match to TRBD1 covers 9 bases. CDR3 length equals 14 residues. With 2 bases clipped from V and 4 bases from J, the junction kept 6 bases outside the gene matches. The germline V gene encodes CDR1 GTSNPN and CDR2 SVGIG (reference sequence). The CDR3 loop reads CAWSYGTGRYEQYF. CDR3 DNA sequence: TGTGCCTGGAGTTACGGGACAGGGAGATACGAGCAGTACTTC.

The chain joins TRBV5-1 to TRBJ1-1, with a possible D match to TRBD1 (5 bases). The CDR3 contains 14 residues. Germline loops: CDR1 SGHRS, CDR2 YFSETQ. Trimming removed 6 bases at V and 5 bases at J, with 17 bases between. CDR3 nucleotides: TGCGCCAGCAACTCGGGGGGGTTGAGGACTGAAGCTTTCTTT. It yields the protein CASNSGGLRTEAFF.

CDR3 residues: CASRLGAHEQYF. In DNA, the CDR3 is TGTGCCAGCAGACTAGGAGCCCACGAGCAGTACTTC. This chain joins TRBV7-9 and TRBJ2-7; D is perhaps TRBD2 (5 bases). The germline CDR1 and CDR2 sequences are SEHNR and FQNEAQ (reference sequence). V was trimmed by 6 bases and J by 5 bases, leaving 11 bases between them. The CDR3 sequence is 12 residues long.

This rearrangement joins TRBV9 to TRBJ2-1; 7 bases are shared with TRBD2. The V gene's germline CDR1 is SGDLS and CDR2 YYNGEE. J gave up 3 bases and V 4 bases, and 7 bases lay outside the gene matches. This CDR3 spans 15 amino acids. CDR3 protein: CASSPRTGGYNEQFF. In nucleotides, the CDR3 is TGTGCCAGCAGCCCGAGAACGGGGGGCTACAATGAGCAGTTCTTC. Using reference TRBV9 and TRBJ2-1 for the parts outside the CDR3, the full variable domain is DSGVTQTPKHLITATGQRVTLRCSPRSGDLSVYWYQQSLDQGLQFLIQYYNGEERAKGNILERFSAQQFPDLHSELNLSSLELGDSALYFCASSPRTGGYNEQFFGPGTRLTVL.

CDR3 nucleotide sequence: TGTGCCAGCAGCTCTTACTACAATGAGCAGTTCTTC. Translating it yields CASSSYYNEQFF. The chain couples TRBV7-2 to TRBJ2-1; D is uncertain. In germline, CDR1 is SGHTA, CDR2 FQGNSA. Trimming pared 4 bases from V and 3 bases from J, leaving 4 bases between. This CDR3 region has 12 residues.

V usage is TRBV27 and J usage is TRBJ2-7; TRBD2 aligns across 7 bases. In germline, CDR1 is MNHEY, CDR2 SMNVEV (reference sequence). Trimming took 2 bases from V and 7 from J; bases not matched to a gene: 11. CDR3 size: 15 residues. Here the CDR3 DNA reads TGTGCCAGCAGTTTACGGCTAGCGGAAGCCGGGGAGCAGTACTTC. Protein sequence: CASSLRLAEAGEQYF.

This chain joins TRBV30 and TRBJ2-7, with 7 bases lining up with TRBD2. CDR1 and CDR2 (germline): GTSNPN, SVGIG (reference sequence). CDR3 length: 13 amino acids. Trimming removed 4 bases from V and 0 bases from J; junction bases left unmatched: 3. The CDR3 spells CAWMLADSYEQYF. The CDR3 bases are TGTGCCTGGATGCTAGCGGACTCCTACGAGCAGTACTTC.

CDR3 nucleotide sequence: TGTGCCAGCACCCTCCCAAACGGGAGTCGTTACGAGCAGTACTTC. Protein: CASTLPNGSRYEQYF. The chain recombines TRBV7-8 with TRBJ2-7; D is possibly TRBD2 (6 bases). CDR1 SGHVS and CDR2 FQNEAQ come from the germline V gene. CDR3 length: 15 residues. Trimming left V 7 bases short and J 4 bases short, with 20 bases between.

This chain connects TRBV5-1 to TRBJ2-7, with TRBD1 as a possible D gene (7 bases). Germline CDR1 reads SGHRS; CDR2 reads YFSETQ. The CDR3 length is 14 residues. V was cut by 1 base and J by 3 bases, with 11 bases left in between. CDR3 sequence: CASSLFQGGYEQYF. CDR3 nucleotides: TGCGCCAGCAGCTTGTTCCAGGGGGGCTACGAGCAGTACTTC.

This sequence joins TRBV9 and TRBJ2-5; TRBD2 might be the D (5 bases). Trimming took off 0 bases at V and 0 bases at J, with 9 bases between the two ends. The CDR3 length is 15 residues. Germline V CDR1 and CDR2: SGDLS, YYNGEE. CDR3 bases: TGTGCCAGCAGCGTAGGGGCGGGCCACCAAGAGACCCAGTACTTC. This encodes CASSVGAGHQETQYF.

The V call is TRBV7-8, the J call TRBJ2-7; 9 bases are a match to TRBD1. V lost 5 bases and J lost 4; bases outside the gene matches: 9. CDR1 and CDR2 (germline): SGHVS, FQNEAQ. The CDR3 runs 15 residues. CDR3 DNA: TGTGCCAGCAGCGACGATTGGACAGGGGTATACGAGCAGTACTTC. It specifies CASSDDWTGVYEQYF.

This clone was detected only once. This CDR3 is CASSLYPGLGTEAFF. The CDR3 DNA reads TGCGCCAGCAGCTTATACCCCGGGTTGGGCACTGAAGCTTTCTTT. V is TRBV5-1 and J is TRBJ1-1; D is undetermined. Germline V lookup: CDR1 SGHRS, CDR2 YFSETQ. The V end was cut by 2 bases, the J end by 4 bases, with 15 bases between. The CDR3 runs 15 residues. Variable domain in full (rest from reference TRBV5-1 and TRBJ1-1): KAGVTQTPRYLIKTRGQQVTLSCSPISGHRSVSWYQQTPGQGLQFLFEYFSETQRNKGNFPGRFSGRQFSNSRSEMNVSTLELGDSALYLCASSLYPGLGTEAFFGQGTRLTVV.

The genes are TRBV4-3 and TRBJ2-1, with 14 bases aligning to TRBD2. Germline loops: CDR1 LGHNA, CDR2 YSLEER. Germline trimming cut 0 bases from V and 6 bases from J; bases unmatched to any gene: 19. The CDR3 runs to 22 residues. The CDR3 reads CASSQEWGLGLAGEGSRNEQFF. The CDR3 nucleotides are TGCGCCAGCAGCCAAGAATGGGGTTTGGGACTAGCGGGAGAAGGGTCTCGCAATGAGCAGTTCTTC.

The rearrangement uses TRBV2 and TRBJ2-7, with D perhaps TRBD2 (5 bases). The CDR3 has 11 amino acids. Trimming removed 6 bases at V and 7 bases at J, with 10 bases between. Looked up from germline, CDR1 is SNHLY and CDR2 is FYNNEI. The CDR3 DNA reads as TGTGCCAGCAGGAGGACTGAAGAGCAGTACTTC. Amino acids: CASRRTEEQYF.

The chain carries TRBV7-3 and TRBJ2-1, with D perhaps TRBD2 (6 bases). Trimming took off 2 bases at V and 4 bases at J, with 12 bases between the two ends. CDR3 length: 15 residues. The germline V gene has CDR1 SGHTA and CDR2 FQGTGA. This CDR3 reads CASSLVGLQYNEQFF. CDR3 DNA: TGTGCCAGCAGCTTAGTCGGACTACAATACAATGAGCAGTTCTTC.

V is TRBV9 and J is TRBJ2-7; TRBD1 agrees at 7 bases. CDR3 length: 14 residues. Germline V gene sequence: CDR1 SGDLS, CDR2 YYNGEE. Trimming removed 2 bases from V and 2 bases from J; junction bases left unmatched: 4. The CDR3 spells CASSVGQAPYEQYF. The CDR3 nucleotides read TGTGCCAGCAGCGTCGGACAGGCTCCCTACGAGCAGTACTTC.

The chain uses TRBV6-6 and TRBJ2-5; maybe TRBD1 (5 bases). The CDR3 covers 14 residues. V was cut by 2 bases and J by 4 bases, with 11 bases left in between. Germline values: CDR1 MNHNY, CDR2 SVGAGI (reference sequence). CDR3 residues: CASSYGLGVETQYF. CDR3 DNA sequence: TGTGCCAGCAGTTACGGGCTAGGGGTAGAGACCCAGTACTTC.

V and J are TRBV4-2 and TRBJ1-3; D uncertain. CDR1 is LGHNA, CDR2 YNFKEQ, per germline. CDR3 size: 13 residues. The V gene lost 5 bases and the J gene lost 4 bases, with 9 bases spanning the gap. The CDR3 DNA sequence: TGTGCCAGCAGCACGAGAGCGGGAAACACCATATATTTT. This gives the protein CASSTRAGNTIYF.

The chain employs TRBV5-1 and TRBJ2-1; maybe TRBD2 (7 bases). The CDR3 sequence is 12 residues long. Germline CDR1 SGHRS, CDR2 YFSETQ. V was clipped by 3 bases and J by 14 bases, with 15 bases between them. In DNA form, the CDR3 reads TGCGCCAGCAGCTCGGACAGTCGGGAGGAGTTCTTC. This encodes CASSSDSREEFF.